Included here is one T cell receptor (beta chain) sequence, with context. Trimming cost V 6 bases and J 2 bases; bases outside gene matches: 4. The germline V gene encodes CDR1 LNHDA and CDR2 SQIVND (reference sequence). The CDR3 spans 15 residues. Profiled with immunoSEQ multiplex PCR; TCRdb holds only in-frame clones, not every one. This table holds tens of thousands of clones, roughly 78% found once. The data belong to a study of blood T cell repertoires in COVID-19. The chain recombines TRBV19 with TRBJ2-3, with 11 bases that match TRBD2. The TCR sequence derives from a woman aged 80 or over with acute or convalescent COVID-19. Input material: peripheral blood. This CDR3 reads CASRLLAGVTDTQYF. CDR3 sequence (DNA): TGTGCCAGTAGATTACTAGCGGGAGTCACAGATACGCAGTATTTT.